The clone carrying this T cell receptor (beta chain) was recorded at least ten times. Antigen: not known. CDR3 length: 14 residues. Germline CDR1 and CDR2: SNHLY and FYNNEI. The ends were cut back, 3 bases at V and 9 bases at J, with 12 bases in the middle. This specimen belongs to a study of identical twins. Study observations and caveats: Beta clonotypes that were abundant in cord blood contained fewer insertions, a pattern absent from memory repertoires. Within monozygotic twins, out-of-frame TCR alpha sharing was underestimated by the models. Findings depended on cross-sectional statistics rather than tracking the same donors.

TCRdb analysed the 5' RACE reads with MiXCR anew, one entry per CDR3 protein. The data show about 570,000 distinct CDR3 sequences, roughly 9.5% seen once. The same data also contributed to another study, on yellow fever vaccine responses in identical twins.

The sequence was collected from a woman in her late teens or twenties in good health. Sequencing was performed on PBMCs. The rearrangement uses TRBV2 and TRBJ1-6; no clear D. The CDR3 nucleotides are TGTGCCAGCAGTGACTTGACTTCGAGTTCACCCCTCCACTTT. It translates to CASSDLTSSSPLHF.